The clone carrying this TCR beta chain has just a few counts. TCRdb fed the 5' RACE reads into MiXCR, producing one record per CDR3 protein. The data contain approximately 70,000 distinct CDR3 sequences, about 13% of them singletons. The data are from a study of early T cells in non-severe SARS-CoV-2 infection. The germline V gene has CDR1 MNHEY and CDR2 SVGEGT. Trimming at V came to 2 bases and at J to 5 bases, leaving 5 bases not matched to a gene. The length of the CDR3 is 16 residues. The chain is built from TRBV6-2 or TRBV6-3 and TRBJ2-4; 11 nucleotides agree with TRBD1. Material: whole blood. The clonotype comes from an adult who was a healthcare worker with PCR-confirmed SARS-CoV-2 infection or an uninfected control (not recorded which). The chain's CDR3 is CASSYPGQGVQNIQYF. CDR3 nucleotides: TGTGCCAGCAGTTACCCGGGACAGGGGGTTCAAAACATTCAGTACTTC.